This T cell receptor (beta chain) was found in a study of cytomegalovirus exposure and HLA in healthy donors. As for the study in general: In a later analysis, the roughly 120 validation repertoires were reported to have used the same platform as the approximately 620 first-cohort repertoires.

The protocol was immunoSEQ multiplex PCR, while the TCRdb copy is restricted to in-frame clones and leaves out a portion. The sample contains roughly 200,000 clones, around nine tenths of which appear only once. It was the roughly 130-subject validation cohort, separate from the roughly 700-subject first cohort, to which the donors belonged. This clone has only one observation. Its target is not known. Germline V gene sequence: CDR1 MGHRA, CDR2 YSYEKL. This CDR3 is built from 16 residues. V shed 4 bases and J 4 bases; nucleotides not matched to a gene: 5. Study findings and constraints: Rare sequences made up most TCRs, while some public TCRs were found in many donors.

The specimen sequenced was PBMCs. The chain has TRBV4-1 and TRBJ2-7; 15 bases are shared with TRBD2. This TCR was recovered from a man aged 30 to 45 in good health and CMV-seropositive. For the CDR3, the DNA is TGCGCCAGCAGCCCGGGACTAGCGGGAGGACAATACGAGCAGTACTTC. This codes for CASSPGLAGGQYEQYF.